This is a list of T cell receptor beta chains from one sample in a study of blood T cell repertoires in COVID-19. TCRdb's table, derived via immunoSEQ multiplex PCR, lists solely in-frame clones and lacks some. Of 320,000 or so clones in the sample, under 90% were seen once. Sequenced sample: PBMCs or T cells enriched from blood (not recorded which). These receptors all stem from a man aged 60 to 69 who had recovered from COVID-19. Both conserved end residues are part of each CDR3. The D gene is left open where the match is weak. A clone size is listed for some rows: how often the clone was seen (once, few, many), or a class if it is expanded.

D gene	clone size	V gene	J gene	CDR3 protein	CDR3 DNA
TRBD2	-	TRBV2	TRBJ2-2	CASKRGANTGELFF	TGTGCCAGCAAGCGGGGCGCGAACACCGGGGAGCTGTTTTTT
TRBD2	-	TRBV5-1	TRBJ2-2	CASSLALAGAGELFF	TGCGCCAGCAGCTTGGCCTTAGCGGGGGCCGGGGAGCTGTTTTTT
-	-	TRBV15	TRBJ1-2	CATSNIYGYTF	TGTGCCACCTCCAACATCTATGGCTACACCTTC
-	once	TRBV5-1	TRBJ1-4	CASSLVDSSNEKLFF	TGCGCCAGCAGCTTGGTAGACAGCTCGAATGAAAAACTGTTTTTT
TRBD1	-	TRBV19	TRBJ2-7	CASSITGALPGEQYF	TGTGCCAGTAGTATAACAGGGGCCCTGCCGGGGGAGCAGTACTTC
TRBD1	once	TRBV19	TRBJ1-5	CASSAKDRGVNQPQHF	TGTGCCAGTAGTGCCAAGGACAGGGGGGTCAATCAGCCCCAGCATTTT
TRBD1	-	TRBV5-4	TRBJ1-4	CASSLKGAGEKLFF	TGTGCCAGCAGCCTGAAGGGGGCGGGCGAAAAACTGTTTTTT
-	-	TRBV6-4	TRBJ2-3	CASKRQAGGTDTQYF	TGTGCCAGCAAGCGACAGGCCGGAGGCACAGATACGCAGTATTTT
TRBD2	-	TRBV29-1	TRBJ2-1	CSVESGRDFYNEQFF	TGCAGCGTCGAAAGCGGGAGGGATTTCTACAATGAGCAGTTCTTC
-	-	TRBV5-5	TRBJ2-7	CASSLDTSYSYEQYF	TGTGCCAGCAGTTTAGACACATCCTACTCCTACGAGCAGTACTTC
TRBD1	-	TRBV3-1/TRBV3-2	TRBJ1-2	CASTLGQQGSRYTF	TGTGCCAGCACCTTGGGACAACAGGGGAGTCGCTACACCTTC
TRBD2	-	TRBV9	TRBJ2-5	CASSPRLAGGETQYF	TGTGCCAGCAGCCCCAGACTAGCGGGAGGAGAGACCCAGTACTTC
TRBD2	-	TRBV2	TRBJ2-2	CASSLGLAGGPAGELFF	TGTGCCAGCAGCCTAGGACTAGCGGGAGGGCCGGCGGGGGAGCTGTTTTTT
TRBD2	many	TRBV5-1	TRBJ2-7	CASSLRVGLADYEQYF	TGCGCCAGCAGCTTGCGGGTGGGACTAGCGGACTACGAGCAGTACTTC
-	-	TRBV7-3	TRBJ2-3	CASSVGSLAPQYF	TGTGCCAGCAGCGTGGGCTCCCTAGCTCCGCAGTATTTT
TRBD2	-	TRBV5-1	TRBJ2-7	CASSSSGTSGRYEQYF	TGCGCCAGCAGCTCGTCCGGGACTAGCGGGAGGTACGAGCAGTACTTC
-	-	TRBV3-1/TRBV3-2	TRBJ2-1	CASSRYRNEQFF	TGTGCCAGCAGCCGATATCGGAATGAGCAGTTCTTC
TRBD2	once	TRBV5-4	TRBJ2-7	CASSVGLAGGQGEQYF	TGTGCCAGCAGCGTCGGACTAGCGGGAGGCCAAGGCGAGCAGTACTTC
TRBD1	-	TRBV5-1	TRBJ1-2	CASSSGTGTTIYGYTF	TGCGCCAGCAGCTCCGGGACAGGGACCACTATCTATGGCTACACCTTC
TRBD1	-	TRBV6-1	TRBJ1-5	CASRNLQGGGQPQHF	TGTGCCAGCAGAAATCTACAGGGGGGTGGTCAGCCCCAGCATTTT
TRBD2	-	TRBV20-1	TRBJ2-7	CSAGTSGRHVF	TGCAGTGCGGGGACTAGCGGGAGGCACGTCTTC
TRBD1	-	TRBV9	TRBJ1-3	CASSAGDSGNTIYF	TGTGCCAGCAGCGCCGGGGACAGTGGAAACACCATATATTTT
TRBD1	-	TRBV11-1	TRBJ2-7	CASQSTGDRNEQYF	TGTGCCAGCCAATCGACAGGGGATAGGAACGAGCAGTACTTC
-	-	TRBV18	TRBJ1-6	CASSPPGRTAGSPLHF	TGTGCCAGCTCACCACCGGGGCGGACAGCAGGTTCACCCCTCCACTTT
-	-	TRBV7-3	TRBJ1-4	CASSLSRATNEKLFF	TGTGCCAGCAGCTTATCCAGGGCAACTAATGAAAAACTGTTTTTT
-	-	TRBV28	TRBJ1-3	CASRTYTGSGNTIYF	TGTGCCAGCAGAACCTACACAGGGAGCGGAAACACCATATATTTT
-	-	TRBV7-9	TRBJ2-3	CASSSVSGFEDTQYF	TGTGCCAGCAGCTCCGTGTCGGGGTTTGAGGATACGCAGTATTTT
TRBD1	-	TRBV4-1	TRBJ2-1	CASSQGTGGYEQFF	TGCGCCAGCAGCCAGGGGACAGGGGGTTATGAGCAGTTCTTC
-	-	TRBV2	TRBJ1-6	CASSERGTGSPLHF	TGTGCCAGCAGTGAAAGGGGGACGGGTTCACCCCTCCACTTT
-	-	TRBV12-3/TRBV12-4	TRBJ1-1	CASRRGANTEAFF	TGTGCCAGCAGACGGGGGGCGAACACTGAAGCTTTCTTT
TRBD1	few	TRBV12-3/TRBV12-4	TRBJ1-5	CASSTGDQPQHF	TGTGCCAGCAGCACAGGGGATCAGCCCCAGCATTTT
TRBD2	-	TRBV6-2/TRBV6-3	TRBJ2-5	CASSWIPGLAQETQYF	TGTGCCAGCAGTTGGATACCGGGACTAGCCCAAGAGACCCAGTACTTC
-	-	TRBV2	TRBJ2-5	CASSDGRAQETQYF	TGTGCCAGCAGTGACGGCAGGGCTCAAGAGACCCAGTACTTC
-	-	TRBV28	TRBJ1-5	CASSTVTGNQPQHF	TGTGCCAGCAGTACGGTAACCGGCAATCAGCCCCAGCATTTT
-	-	TRBV14	TRBJ2-6	CASSQGFLALSGANVLTF	TGTGCCAGCAGCCAAGGGTTCCTCGCACTCTCTGGGGCCAACGTCCTGACTTTC
TRBD1	-	TRBV24-1	TRBJ1-2	CATSDPLPGQGQLYGYTF	TGTGCCACCAGTGATCCCCTCCCGGGACAGGGTCAACTCTATGGCTACACCTTC
-	few	TRBV28	TRBJ2-3	CASRKSTDTQYF	TGTGCTTCGAGGAAAAGCACAGATACGCAGTATTTT
TRBD2	-	TRBV7-7	TRBJ2-1	CASSLGTSAANEQFF	TGTGCTAGCAGCTTAGGGACTAGCGCGGCCAATGAGCAGTTCTTC
-	-	TRBV24-1	TRBJ1-2	CATSEPGFNYGYTF	TGTGCCACCAGTGAACCCGGGTTTAACTATGGCTACACCTTC
-	-	TRBV24-1	TRBJ1-5	CATSVSGTPSIRNQPQHF	TGTGCCACCAGTGTATCCGGGACACCATCCATCCGCAATCAGCCCCAGCATTTT